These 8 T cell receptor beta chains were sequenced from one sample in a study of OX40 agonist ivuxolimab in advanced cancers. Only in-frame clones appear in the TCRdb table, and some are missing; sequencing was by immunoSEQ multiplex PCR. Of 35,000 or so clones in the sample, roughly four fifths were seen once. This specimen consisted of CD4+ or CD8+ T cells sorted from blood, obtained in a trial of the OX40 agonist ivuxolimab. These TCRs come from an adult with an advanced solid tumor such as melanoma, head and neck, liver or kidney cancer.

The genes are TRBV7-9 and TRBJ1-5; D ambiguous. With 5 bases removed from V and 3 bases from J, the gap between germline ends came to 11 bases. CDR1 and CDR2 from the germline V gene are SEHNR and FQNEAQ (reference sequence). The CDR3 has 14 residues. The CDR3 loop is CASSPTQSNQPQHF. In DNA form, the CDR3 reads TGTGCCAGCAGCCCCACGCAGTCCAATCAGCCCCAGCATTTT.

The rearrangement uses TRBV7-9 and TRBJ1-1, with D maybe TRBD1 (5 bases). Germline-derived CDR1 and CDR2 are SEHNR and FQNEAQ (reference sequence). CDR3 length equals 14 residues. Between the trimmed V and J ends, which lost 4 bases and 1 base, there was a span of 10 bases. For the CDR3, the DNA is TGTGCCAGCAGCTCAGGGATTTGGAACACTGAAGCTTTCTTT. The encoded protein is CASSSGIWNTEAFF.

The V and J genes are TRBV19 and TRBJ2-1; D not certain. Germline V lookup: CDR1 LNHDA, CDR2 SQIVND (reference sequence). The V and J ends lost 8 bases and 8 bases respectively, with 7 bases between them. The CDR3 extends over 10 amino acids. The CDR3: CASGSYEQFF. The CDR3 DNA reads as TGTGCCAGTGGGTCATATGAGCAGTTCTTC. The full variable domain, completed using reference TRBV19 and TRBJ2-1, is DGGITQSPKYLFRKEGQNVTLSCEQNLNHDAMYWYRQDPGQGLRLIYYSQIVNDFQKGDIAEGYSVSREKKESFPLTVTSAQKNPTAFYLCASGSYEQFFGPGTRLTVL.

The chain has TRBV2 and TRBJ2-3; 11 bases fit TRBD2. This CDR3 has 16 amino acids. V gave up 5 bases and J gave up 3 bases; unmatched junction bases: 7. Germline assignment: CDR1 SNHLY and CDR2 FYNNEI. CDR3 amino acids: CASSRLTSGVTDTQYF. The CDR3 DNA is TGTGCCAGCAGTCGTCTGACTAGCGGGGTTACAGATACGCAGTATTTT.

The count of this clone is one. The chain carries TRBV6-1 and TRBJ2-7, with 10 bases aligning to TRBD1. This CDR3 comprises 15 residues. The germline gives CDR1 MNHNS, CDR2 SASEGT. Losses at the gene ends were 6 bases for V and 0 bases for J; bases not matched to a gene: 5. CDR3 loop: CASRPGQGISYEQYF. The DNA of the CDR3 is TGTGCCAGCAGGCCGGGACAGGGGATCTCCTACGAGCAGTACTTC.

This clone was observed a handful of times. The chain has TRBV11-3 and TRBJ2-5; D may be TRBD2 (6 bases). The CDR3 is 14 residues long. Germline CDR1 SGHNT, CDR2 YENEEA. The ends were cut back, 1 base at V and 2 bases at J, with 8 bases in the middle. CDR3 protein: CASSLGGVQETQYF. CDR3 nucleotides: TGTGCCAGCAGCTTAGGGGGGGTTCAAGAGACCCAGTACTTC. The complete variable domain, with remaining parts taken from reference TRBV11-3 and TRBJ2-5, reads EAGVVQSPRYKIIEKKQPVAFWCNPISGHNTLYWYLQNLGQGPELLIRYENEEAVDDSQLPKDRFSAERLKGVDSTLKIQPAELGDSAVYLCASSLGGVQETQYFGPGTRLLVL.

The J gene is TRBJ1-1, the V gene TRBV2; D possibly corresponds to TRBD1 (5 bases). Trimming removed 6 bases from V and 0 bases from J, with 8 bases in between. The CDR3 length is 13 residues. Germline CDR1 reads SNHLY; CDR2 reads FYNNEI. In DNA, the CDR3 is TGTGCCAGCAGGGAGGGGATGAACACTGAAGCTTTCTTT. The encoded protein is CASREGMNTEAFF.

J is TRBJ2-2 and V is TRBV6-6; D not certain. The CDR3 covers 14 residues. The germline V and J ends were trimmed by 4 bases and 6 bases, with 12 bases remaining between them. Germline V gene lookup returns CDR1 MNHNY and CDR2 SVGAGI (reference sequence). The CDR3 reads CASSFTKGAGELFF. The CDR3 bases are TGTGCCAGCAGTTTCACTAAGGGCGCCGGGGAGCTGTTTTTT.